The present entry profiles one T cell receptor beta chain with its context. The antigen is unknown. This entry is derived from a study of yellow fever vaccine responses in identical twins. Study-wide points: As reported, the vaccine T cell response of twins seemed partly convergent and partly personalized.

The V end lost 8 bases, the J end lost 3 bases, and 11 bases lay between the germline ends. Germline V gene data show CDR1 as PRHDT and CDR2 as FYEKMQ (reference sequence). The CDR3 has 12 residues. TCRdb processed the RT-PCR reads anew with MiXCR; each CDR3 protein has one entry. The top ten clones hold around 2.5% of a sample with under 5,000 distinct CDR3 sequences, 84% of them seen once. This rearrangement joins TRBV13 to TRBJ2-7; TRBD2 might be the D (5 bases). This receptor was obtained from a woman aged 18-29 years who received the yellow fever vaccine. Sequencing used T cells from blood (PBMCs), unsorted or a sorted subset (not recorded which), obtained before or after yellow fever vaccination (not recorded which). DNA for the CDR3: TGTGCCAGCTACAGAGGAGGCTACGAGCAGTACTTC. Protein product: CASYRGGYEQYF.